Following are 29 T cell receptor beta chains from one sample sequenced in a study of blood T cell repertoires in COVID-19. Sequencing was performed with immunoSEQ multiplex PCR; in TCRdb, only in-frame clones are kept and a portion is missing. The repertoire holds approximately 300,000 clones, with 75% to 90% as singletons. Sequencing was performed on peripheral blood. All receptors come from a man between 18 and 35 years old with active or convalescent COVID-19.

The gene calls are TRBV28 and TRBJ2-3; D might be TRBD1 (5 bases). Per the germline V gene, CDR1 is MDHEN and CDR2 is SYDVKM. With 2 bases removed from V and 4 bases from J, the gap between germline ends came to 10 bases. This CDR3 region has 14 residues. The CDR3 loop reads CASSLVGVSDTQYF. CDR3 bases: TGTGCCAGCAGTTTAGTAGGGGTTTCAGATACGCAGTATTTT.

The chain is built from TRBV27 and TRBJ2-1; 11 bases agree with TRBD2. Germline V CDR1 and CDR2: MNHEY, SMNVEV (reference sequence). The CDR3 loop spans 17 amino acids. V was pared by 2 bases and J by 8 bases, with 11 bases of the junction left unmatched. DNA for the CDR3: TGTGCCAGCAGTTTACGAGTTCGGACTAGCGGGTCCGATGAGCAGTTCTTC. Protein: CASSLRVRTSGSDEQFF.

The chain links TRBV5-1 to TRBJ1-6; 7 nucleotides line up with TRBD1. The CDR3 has 13 amino acids. The V gene end was trimmed by 6 bases and the J gene end by 7 bases; junction bases not matched to a gene: 4. The germline V gene encodes CDR1 SGHRS and CDR2 YFSETQ. The CDR3 DNA follows: TGCGCCAGCAACGACAGGGCGAATTCACCCCTCCACTTT. This codes for CASNDRANSPLHF.

This clone was detected a few times. V and J are TRBV15 and TRBJ1-4, with 10 positions matching TRBD1. Per the germline V gene, CDR1 is LNHNV and CDR2 is YYDKDF (reference sequence). J lost 3 bases, V lost 0 bases, and 4 bases had no gene match. The CDR3 extends over 17 amino acids. CDR3 sequence reads: CATSRDLGTGANEKLFF. In DNA, the CDR3 is TGTGCCACCAGCAGAGATTTAGGGACAGGGGCTAATGAAAAACTGTTTTTT.

The rearrangement uses TRBV20-1 and TRBJ2-7; 8 bases fit TRBD1. Per the germline V gene, CDR1 is DFQATT and CDR2 is SNEGSKA (reference sequence). J gave up 1 base and V 3 bases, and 2 bases lay outside the gene matches. The CDR3 sequence is 13 residues long. CDR3 coding DNA: TGCAGTGCTAGTAGACAGGGGTCCTACGAGCAGTACTTC. Translation: CSASRQGSYEQYF.

The V call is TRBV9, the J call TRBJ1-3; D is unclear. V was pared by 3 bases and J by 0 bases, with 10 bases between. Germline V gene lookup returns CDR1 SGDLS and CDR2 YYNGEE. The CDR3 extends over 15 amino acids. The CDR3 is CASSGEGSSGNTIYF. The CDR3 DNA is TGTGCCAGCAGCGGGGAGGGCTCCTCTGGAAACACCATATATTTT.

The chain is built from TRBV24-1 and TRBJ2-5; D remains unclear. Germline-derived CDR1 and CDR2 are KGHDR and SFDVKD. Trimming removed 6 bases from V and 5 bases from J, with 6 bases in between. CDR3 size: 11 residues. As DNA, the CDR3 is TGTGCCACCAGTTTCTCGGAGACCCAGTACTTC. It is translated as CATSFSETQYF.

The chain has TRBV9 and TRBJ2-1, with 10 positions matching TRBD2. CDR1 is SGDLS, CDR2 YYNGEE, per germline. The CDR3 is made up of 15 amino acids. J was trimmed by 4 bases and V by 3 bases; bases with no gene match: 4. The CDR3 nucleotides are TGTGCCAGCAGCGCAGGGACTAGCGAGTACAATGAGCAGTTCTTC. Translation: CASSAGTSEYNEQFF.

The chain uses TRBV3-1 (or the pseudogene TRBV3-2) and TRBJ2-7, with 10 bases fitting TRBD1. The V gene end was trimmed by 4 bases and the J gene end by 2 bases; junction bases not matched to a gene: 2. The CDR3 covers 14 residues. Germline V gene lookup returns CDR1 LGHDT and CDR2 YNNKEL (reference sequence). For the CDR3, the DNA is TGTGCCAGCAGCCGGACAGGGGGGACCTACGAGCAGTACTTC. Amino acids: CASSRTGGTYEQYF.

CDR3 in amino acids: CSARTSGGAAYF. The CDR3 DNA is TGCAGCGCCCGGACTAGCGGGGGGGCCGCATACTTC. This rearrangement joins TRBV29-1 to TRBJ2-4; 15 positions agree with TRBD2. Germline V gene lookup returns CDR1 SQVTM and CDR2 ANQGSEA. Trimming at V came to 7 bases and at J to 16 bases, leaving 8 bases not matched to a gene. The CDR3 consists of 12 residues.

The V and J genes are TRBV15 and TRBJ2-7; 8 nucleotides agree with TRBD2. J gave up 4 bases and V 3 bases, and 20 bases lay outside the gene matches. This CDR3 has 19 amino acids. Germline values: CDR1 LNHNV, CDR2 YYDKDF (reference sequence). The chain's CDR3 is CATSRGLGQPGREMYEQYF. CDR3 in DNA: TGTGCCACCAGCAGGGGACTAGGACAGCCGGGACGAGAGATGTACGAGCAGTACTTC.

This clone was counted between two and nine times. The CDR3 DNA follows: TGTGCCAGCAGTTACGAGGGATTCGGCTATGGCTACACCTTC. Its protein product is CASSYEGFGYGYTF. The rearrangement joins TRBV6-2 or TRBV6-3 to TRBJ1-2; D is undetermined. In germline, CDR1 is MNHEY, CDR2 SVGEGT. V gave up 2 bases and J gave up 4 bases, with 11 bases separating them. The CDR3 covers 14 residues.

The CDR3 spells CATSRVGGRRGSYNEQFF. DNA of the CDR3: TGTGCCACCAGCAGAGTTGGCGGGAGGAGGGGCTCCTACAATGAGCAGTTCTTC. This rearrangement joins TRBV15 to TRBJ2-1, with TRBD2 identical over 8 bases. Germline trimming cut 1 base from V and 0 bases from J; bases unmatched to any gene: 8. CDR3 size: 18 residues. Germline V gene lookup returns CDR1 LNHNV and CDR2 YYDKDF (reference sequence).

This clone came up a few times. This chain links TRBV19 with TRBJ2-7; 9 bases are shared with TRBD1. CDR1 LNHDA and CDR2 SQIVND come from the germline V gene (reference sequence). The ends lost 1 base at V and 4 bases at J; junction bases unmatched: 5. The CDR3 loop spans 15 amino acids. CDR3 in DNA: TGTGCCAGTAGTATAGTAACAGGGGGCGCGTACGAGCAGTACTTC. Translation: CASSIVTGGAYEQYF. Full variable domain (outside the CDR3, taken from reference TRBV19 and TRBJ2-7): DGGITQSPKYLFRKEGQNVTLSCEQNLNHDAMYWYRQDPGQGLRLIYYSQIVNDFQKGDIAEGYSVSREKKESFPLTVTSAQKNPTAFYLCASSIVTGGAYEQYFGPGTRLTVT.

This clone has more than one count but fewer than ten. The genes are TRBV19 and TRBJ1-1, with TRBD1 matching 7 bases. CDR1 is LNHDA, CDR2 SQIVND, per germline (reference sequence). Trimming cost V 5 bases and J 7 bases; bases outside gene matches: 10. The CDR3 sequence is 14 residues long. For the CDR3, the DNA is TGTGCCAGTAGTCCTAGACAGGGAACAAGTGAAGCTTTCTTT. It yields the protein CASSPRQGTSEAFF.

The chain employs TRBV2 and TRBJ2-2; D is unclear. The CDR3 totals 14 residues. The germline CDR1 and CDR2 sequences are SNHLY and FYNNEI. V shed 3 bases and J shed 0 bases, with 5 bases lying between them. CDR3 DNA sequence: TGTGCCAGCAGTGAGCACACGAACACCGGGGAGCTGTTTTTT. It is translated as CASSEHTNTGELFF.

The chain employs TRBV5-1 and TRBJ2-4, with D perhaps TRBD1 (6 bases). Germline V lookup: CDR1 SGHRS, CDR2 YFSETQ. With 0 bases removed from V and 6 bases from J, the gap between germline ends came to 16 bases. This CDR3 has 16 amino acids. The CDR3 nucleotides read TGCGCCAGCAGCTTGGTCGGCCAGGGGATTGGAAACATTCAGTACTTC. The encoded protein is CASSLVGQGIGNIQYF. Drawing the rest from reference TRBV5-1 and TRBJ2-4, the complete variable domain is KAGVTQTPRYLIKTRGQQVTLSCSPISGHRSVSWYQQTPGQGLQFLFEYFSETQRNKGNFPGRFSGRQFSNSRSEMNVSTLELGDSALYLCASSLVGQGIGNIQYFGAGTRLSVL.

The V gene is TRBV7-8, the J gene TRBJ2-6, with a possible D match to TRBD2 (5 bases). Trimming shortened V by 3 bases and J by 2 bases, and 5 bases separated the two germline ends. The germline V gene encodes CDR1 SGHVS and CDR2 FQNEAQ. This CDR3 comprises 14 residues. DNA of the CDR3: TGTGCCAGCAGCTTCGGGGCTGGGGCCAACGTCCTGACTTTC. Residues: CASSFGAGANVLTF.

V and J are TRBV12-3 or TRBV12-4 and TRBJ2-7; 8 positions agree with TRBD1. V gave up 5 bases and J gave up 1 base; unmatched junction bases: 1. This CDR3 region has 13 residues. The CDR3 protein is CASSRDRSYEQYF. The DNA of the CDR3 is TGTGCCAGCAGTCGGGACAGGTCCTACGAGCAGTACTTC.

The chain links TRBV7-9 to TRBJ2-7, with 11 bases aligning to TRBD2. There are 17 residues in the CDR3. Losses at the gene ends were 2 bases for V and 0 bases for J; bases not matched to a gene: 6. The germline V gene has CDR1 SEHNR and CDR2 FQNEAQ (reference sequence). The CDR3 sequence is CASSLFLAGGRSYEQYF. CDR3 nucleotide sequence: TGTGCCAGCAGCTTATTCCTAGCGGGAGGTCGCTCCTACGAGCAGTACTTC.

The chain joins TRBV7-9 to TRBJ2-2; 7 bases fit TRBD1. With 7 bases clipped from V and 7 bases from J, the junction kept 15 bases outside the gene matches. The CDR3 totals 16 residues. Looked up from germline, CDR1 is SEHNR and CDR2 is FQNEAQ (reference sequence). CDR3 DNA sequence: TGTGCCAGCACTACGGGCATAGGGGGCTTGGTCGGGGAGCTGTTTTTT. The encoded protein is CASTTGIGGLVGELFF.

This chain joins TRBV6-5 and TRBJ1-3; a possible D gene is TRBD1 (6 bases). V gave up 5 bases and J gave up 2 bases, with 10 bases separating them. CDR1 MNHEY and CDR2 SVGAGI come from the germline V gene. This CDR3 spans 14 amino acids. CDR3 amino acids: CASSPEGAGNTIYF. The CDR3 DNA follows: TGTGCCAGCAGTCCCGAGGGGGCTGGAAACACCATATATTTT.

The V call is TRBV11-2, the J call TRBJ2-7; TRBD1 matches at 9 bases. V gave up 6 bases and J gave up 3 bases; unmatched junction bases: 6. This CDR3 has 14 amino acids. The germline V gene encodes CDR1 SGHAT and CDR2 FQNNGV. CDR3 nucleotides: TGTGCCAGCAGGATGGACAGGGGCAGCTACGAGCAGTACTTC. This codes for CASRMDRGSYEQYF.

The rearrangement uses TRBV5-6 and TRBJ2-7; 9 positions match TRBD1. From germline, CDR1 is SGHDT and CDR2 YYEEEE. This CDR3 contains 16 residues. The V gene end was trimmed by 4 bases and the J gene end by 5 bases; junction bases not matched to a gene: 13. The CDR3 loop reads CASSIYSGTGRNEQYF. CDR3 coding DNA: TGTGCCAGCAGCATTTACTCCGGGACAGGGAGAAACGAGCAGTACTTC.

Only one count was recorded for this clone. The J gene is TRBJ1-4, the V gene TRBV2; no firm D call. CDR3 length: 16 residues. Per the germline V gene, CDR1 is SNHLY and CDR2 is FYNNEI. V shed 6 bases and J shed 5 bases, with 19 bases lying between them. The CDR3 sequence is CASSPNYRGSNEKLFF. As DNA, the CDR3 is TGTGCCAGCAGCCCGAACTACCGCGGCTCGAATGAAAAACTGTTTTTT.

The gene calls are TRBV4-1 and TRBJ2-3; maybe TRBD1 (5 bases). This CDR3 has 14 amino acids. Per germline, CDR1 MGHRA and CDR2 YSYEKL. The V end was cut by 1 base, the J end by 2 bases, with 7 bases between. The CDR3 loop is CASSQVGDTDTQYF. As DNA, the CDR3 is TGCGCCAGCAGCCAAGTAGGGGACACAGATACGCAGTATTTT.

This clone was detected only a few times. The rearrangement joins TRBV7-8 to TRBJ2-1; D ambiguous. Germline-derived CDR1 and CDR2 are SGHVS and FQNEAQ. Trimming left V 4 bases short and J 6 bases short, with 19 bases between. The CDR3 is made up of 16 amino acids. The CDR3 coding sequence is TGTGCCAGCAGCTCACCTTCGGCAGGCTACGTCAATGAGCAGTTCTTC. It translates to CASSSPSAGYVNEQFF.

The chain recombines TRBV28 with TRBJ1-2, with D unclear. The CDR3 has 15 residues. V lost 3 bases and J 9 bases, leaving 20 bases between the germline ends. Germline V lookup: CDR1 MDHEN, CDR2 SYDVKM. Here the CDR3 reads CASSFIGRRETSYTF. The CDR3, as DNA: TGTGCCAGCAGTTTTATCGGCAGGCGGGAAACTAGCTACACCTTC.

Concerning this clone itself: An end of the junction differs from the germline gene, which may be a read error. This sample includes further DNA sequences coding for the same CDR3. V usage is TRBV28 and J usage is TRBJ2-2; 12 nucleotides align to TRBD2. The germline V gene encodes CDR1 MDHEN and CDR2 SYDVKM. This CDR3 is built from 19 residues. CDR3 DNA: TGTGCTAGCAGTTTACTAGGTGTGGCACTAGCGGGAGGAGACGGGGAGCTGTTTTTT. It encodes CASSLLGVALAGGDGELFF.